The 29 T cell receptor beta chains in this list originate from one sample, sequenced in a study of T cell repertoires in cytomegalovirus infection. Each CDR3 protein is one row after TCRdb ran MiXCR on the reads. The data contain under 450,000 distinct CDR3 sequences, 34% of them singletons. These receptors are not linked to any known antigen. The sample in question was cultured PBMCs, obtained from culture after CMV antigen stimulation. Receptor source: a human donor in good health (CMV status not recorded). Some clones in this sample may be carry-over from other donors' samples.

The chain has TRBV6-2 or TRBV6-3 and TRBJ2-3; D is uncertain. In germline, CDR1 is MNHEY, CDR2 SVGEGT. The CDR3 runs 10 residues. V was cut by 10 bases and J by 5 bases, with 7 bases left in between. The CDR3: CATRLDTQYF. CDR3 nucleotide sequence: TGTGCCACCAGGTTAGATACGCAGTATTTT.

The chain couples TRBV4-3 to TRBJ2-7; 8 nucleotides match TRBD1. V trimming: 0 bases; J trimming: 4 bases; junction bases outside the gene matches: 8. The length of the CDR3 is 16 residues. The V gene's germline CDR1 is LGHNA and CDR2 YSLEER. Here the CDR3 DNA reads TGCGCCAGCAGCCAAGATGTGTGGACAGGGATTTACGAGCAGTACTTC. This sequence encodes CASSQDVWTGIYEQYF.

V and J are TRBV7-9 and TRBJ2-1, with D unresolved. Per the germline V gene, CDR1 is SEHNR and CDR2 is FQNEAQ (reference sequence). This CDR3 spans 15 amino acids. The ends were cut back, 1 base at V and 6 bases at J, with 13 bases in the middle. CDR3 residues: CASSLVVRTANEQFF. In nucleotides, the CDR3 is TGTGCCAGCAGCTTAGTAGTTCGGACCGCCAATGAGCAGTTCTTC.

This clonotype was seen only a few times. The chain employs TRBV6-2 or TRBV6-3 and TRBJ2-1; 7 bases match TRBD1. The V and J ends lost 2 bases and 3 bases, in that order; junction bases with no gene match: 10. This CDR3 spans 17 amino acids. The germline gives CDR1 MNHEY, CDR2 SVGEGT. CDR3 region: CASSYRSTGSVYNEQFF. The CDR3 DNA sequence: TGTGCCAGCAGTTACAGATCGACAGGGTCTGTCTACAATGAGCAGTTCTTC.

A few counts support this clonotype. The rearrangement joins TRBV28 to TRBJ2-1, with unresolved D. The CDR3 is 15 residues long. The V and J ends lost 5 bases and 0 bases respectively, with 11 bases between them. Germline CDR1 reads MDHEN; CDR2 reads SYDVKM. Here the CDR3 DNA reads TGTGCCAGCAGTCCACTCTTTAGCTCCTACAATGAGCAGTTCTTC. Protein product: CASSPLFSSYNEQFF.

This clonotype was observed a handful of times. The chain couples TRBV20-1 to TRBJ2-3; 11 bases fit TRBD2. The CDR3 runs 15 residues. Germline loops: CDR1 DFQATT, CDR2 SNEGSKA (reference sequence). V lost 1 base, J lost 10 bases, and 10 bases stayed unmatched. The CDR3 is CSARAPGLAEGSQYF. In DNA, the CDR3 is TGCAGTGCTAGAGCGCCGGGACTAGCGGAAGGATCGCAGTATTTT.

A few counts support this clonotype. V usage is TRBV6-2 or TRBV6-3 and J usage is TRBJ1-4, with unresolved D. The CDR3 sequence is 14 residues long. CDR1 is MNHEY and CDR2 is SVGEGT in the germline V gene. The V end lost 7 bases, the J end lost 4 bases, and 13 bases lay between the germline ends. The CDR3 is CASTGRGVNEKLFF. The CDR3 DNA is TGTGCCAGCACAGGACGAGGAGTTAATGAAAAACTGTTTTTT.

This chain uses TRBV11-2 with TRBJ1-3; D is undetermined. Germline loops: CDR1 SGHAT, CDR2 FQNNGV. V dropped 7 bases and J dropped 0 bases, with 19 bases sitting between them. The CDR3 contains 17 residues. Here the CDR3 reads CASTSGVRTTSGNTIYF. The CDR3 bases are TGTGCCAGCACCTCTGGCGTAAGGACCACCTCTGGAAACACCATATATTTT.

This chain connects TRBV11-3 to TRBJ1-2, with D unresolved. Germline V gives CDR1 SGHNT, CDR2 YENEEA. The V gene lost 5 bases and the J gene lost 6 bases, with 25 bases spanning the gap. The CDR3 has 17 residues. DNA of the CDR3: TGTGCCAGCAGCCCCGTAGATACCATCCAAGACCCGCATGGCTACACCTTC. It is translated as CASSPVDTIQDPHGYTF.

This clonotype was seen a handful of times. The rearrangement links TRBV27 to TRBJ2-7, with TRBD1 identical over 7 bases. The CDR3 runs to 15 residues. CDR1 is MNHEY and CDR2 is SMNVEV in the germline V gene (reference sequence). After removal of 5 bases from V and 1 base from J, the junction contained 8 bases not matched to a gene. DNA for the CDR3: TGTGCCAGCAGTCCGCGACAGGGCCCATCCTACGAGCAGTACGTC. It codes for CASSPRQGPSYEQYV.

V usage is TRBV19 and J usage is TRBJ1-5; 10 bases match TRBD1. Looked up from germline, CDR1 is LNHDA and CDR2 is SQIVND (reference sequence). V lost 0 bases to trimming and J lost 5 bases; unmatched junction nucleotides: 13. The CDR3 length is 19 residues. The DNA of the CDR3 is TGTGCCAGTAGTATAGAGGGGACAGGGGTGATGGGTGGGCATCAGCCCCAGCATTTT. Protein sequence: CASSIEGTGVMGGHQPQHF. The full variable domain, rest sourced from reference TRBV19 and TRBJ1-5, is DGGITQSPKYLFRKEGQNVTLSCEQNLNHDAMYWYRQDPGQGLRLIYYSQIVNDFQKGDIAEGYSVSREKKESFPLTVTSAQKNPTAFYLCASSIEGTGVMGGHQPQHFGDGTRLSIL.

This clonotype was seen repeatedly, ten times or more. The chain uses TRBV7-2 and TRBJ2-5; tentatively, D is TRBD1 (5 bases). The V end was cut by 5 bases, the J end by 0 bases, with 13 bases between. The CDR3 loop spans 15 amino acids. Germline V gene lookup returns CDR1 SGHTA and CDR2 FQGNSA. The DNA of the CDR3 is TGTGCCAGCAGCGATTACAGGATCAACCAAGAGACCCAGTACTTC. It codes for CASSDYRINQETQYF.

This chain connects TRBV4-2 to TRBJ2-3; D is unclear. With 2 bases removed from V and 6 bases from J, the gap between germline ends came to 18 bases. The CDR3 consists of 16 residues. Germline lookup yields CDR1 LGHNA and CDR2 YNFKEQ. Here the CDR3 DNA reads TGTGCCAGCAGCCAAAGTGGCCGGAGCCCGGGTGATACGCAGTATTTT. Translating gives CASSQSGRSPGDTQYF.

The chain joins TRBV11-1 to TRBJ1-1, with D possibly being TRBD1 (5 bases). Trimming cost V 5 bases and J 4 bases, with 8 bases left between them. Germline values: CDR1 SGHAT, CDR2 FQDESV (reference sequence). The CDR3 is made up of 12 amino acids. CDR3 region: CASSGAITEAFF. CDR3 in DNA: TGTGCCAGCAGCGGGGCCATCACTGAAGCTTTCTTT.

The V and J genes are TRBV7-2 and TRBJ1-1; D perhaps matches TRBD1 (5 bases). Germline V gene sequence: CDR1 SGHTA, CDR2 FQGNSA. Trimming stripped 5 bases from V and 3 bases from J, with 10 bases between. The CDR3 extends over 13 amino acids. CDR3 region: CASSDTGDTEAFF. The CDR3 DNA is TGTGCCAGCAGCGATACAGGCGACACTGAAGCTTTCTTT.

In this sample, this clonotype turned up a few times. V usage is TRBV7-2 and J usage is TRBJ2-1; 8 bases fit TRBD2. The CDR3 runs to 14 residues. Germline V CDR1 and CDR2: SGHTA, FQGNSA. The junction had 4 bases not matched to a gene; V was cut back by 7 bases and J by 2 bases. CDR3 sequence reads: CASMREAPYNEQFF. CDR3 coding DNA: TGTGCCAGCATGCGGGAGGCCCCCTACAATGAGCAGTTCTTC.

This chain uses TRBV6-2 or TRBV6-3 with TRBJ2-2; D unclear. This CDR3 is 13 amino acids long. Trimming took 4 bases from V and 1 from J, leaving 4 bases between them. Germline values: CDR1 MNHEY, CDR2 SVGEGT. CDR3 loop: CASSWGNTGELFF. For the CDR3, the DNA is TGTGCCAGCAGTTGGGGGAACACCGGGGAGCTGTTTTTT.

On this clonotype: This may be a read error, as it is one base from a much larger clone. The rearrangement links TRBV7-2 to TRBJ2-2; D gene uncertain. The CDR3 extends over 15 amino acids. Germline CDR1 is SGHTA and CDR2 is FQGNSA. CDR3 loop: CPSSATWFSTGELFF. CDR3 bases: TGTCCCAGCAGCGCAACTTGGTTTAGCACCGGGGAGCTGTTTTTT.

There are a few counts of this clonotype. This chain joins TRBV20-1 and TRBJ2-7, with 8 bases that match TRBD2. J gave up 0 bases and V 1 base, and 11 bases lay outside the gene matches. The germline gives CDR1 DFQATT, CDR2 SNEGSKA (reference sequence). The CDR3 extends over 17 amino acids. This chain's CDR3 is CSARVMNERGSSYEQYF. As DNA, the CDR3 is TGCAGTGCTAGAGTAATGAACGAGCGGGGGAGCTCCTACGAGCAGTACTTC.

On this clonotype: This may stem from a read error, because a much larger clone lies one nucleotide away. The rearrangement joins TRBV18 to TRBJ1-5, with 7 nucleotides matching TRBD1. CDR1 is KGHSH and CDR2 is LQKENI in the germline V gene. V lost 6 bases and J lost 8; bases outside the gene matches: 7. The CDR3 extends over 13 amino acids. Written as DNA, the CDR3 is TGTGCCAGCTCGGAAGACAGGGCAGAGCCCCAGCATTTT. Translating it yields CASSEDRAEPQHF.

This sequence joins TRBV7-9 and TRBJ2-1, with D tentatively TRBD1 or TRBD2 (5 bases each). The CDR3 extends over 14 amino acids. CDR1 and CDR2 from the germline V gene are SEHNR and FQNEAQ (reference sequence). V shed 8 bases and J shed 4 bases, with 15 bases lying between them. The CDR3 protein is CASQLSGHYNEQFF. The CDR3 DNA is TGTGCCAGCCAACTCTCGGGGCATTACAATGAGCAGTTCTTC.

The CDR3 nucleotides read TGTGCCAGCAGCTTAAATTCAGTCGCCAATGAGCAGTTCTTC. Its protein is CASSLNSVANEQFF. This chain uses TRBV11-3 with TRBJ2-1; D is unresolved. Trimming removed 2 bases from V and 6 bases from J, with 11 bases in between. Germline CDR1 is SGHNT and CDR2 is YENEEA. The CDR3 is 14 residues long.

The rearrangement uses TRBV7-8 and TRBJ1-3; maybe TRBD1 (6 bases). Germline lookup yields CDR1 SGHVS and CDR2 FQNEAQ. The CDR3 runs to 14 residues. V gave up 5 bases and J gave up 4 bases, with 12 bases separating them. The CDR3 sequence: CASSSRGRGNTIYF. The CDR3 DNA reads TGTGCCAGCAGCAGCAGGGGTCGCGGAAACACCATATATTTT.

V is TRBV4-1 and J is TRBJ2-7; a weak D match, TRBD2 (6 bases). CDR3 size: 15 residues. Trimming cost V 0 bases and J 2 bases, with 11 bases left between them. Germline V CDR1 and CDR2: MGHRA, YSYEKL. The CDR3 spells CASSQEPSSAYEQYV. The CDR3 DNA sequence: TGCGCCAGCAGCCAAGAACCCTCTAGCGCCTACGAGCAGTACGTC.

The chain is built from TRBV28 and TRBJ2-3; D may match TRBD1 or TRBD2 (5 bases each). Trimming took 8 bases from V and 4 from J, leaving 13 bases between them. The CDR3 is 13 amino acids. Germline loops: CDR1 MDHEN, CDR2 SYDVKM. CDR3 residues: CASGGVAPDTQYF. The CDR3 DNA reads TGTGCCAGCGGGGGAGTCGCGCCAGATACGCAGTATTTT. Full variable domain (rest looked up from reference TRBV28 and TRBJ2-3): DVKVTQSSRYLVKRTGEKVFLECVQDMDHENMFWYRQDPGLGLRLIYFSYDVKMKEKGDIPEGYSVSREKKERFSLILESASTNQTSMYLCASGGVAPDTQYFGPGTRLTVL.

In this sample, this clonotype turned up once. V and J are TRBV12-3 or TRBV12-4 and TRBJ2-7, with 8 bases matching TRBD1. The CDR3 has 14 residues. V trimming: 2 bases; J trimming: 4 bases; junction bases outside the gene matches: 4. Written as DNA, the CDR3 is TGTGCCAGCAGTTTAAGACAGGGGCTTTACGAGCAGTACTTC. Its translation: CASSLRQGLYEQYF.

The chain employs TRBV27 and TRBJ2-5; 10 bases align to TRBD1. V trimming: 6 bases; J trimming: 7 bases; junction bases outside the gene matches: 8. CDR1 MNHEY and CDR2 SMNVEV come from the germline V gene (reference sequence). The CDR3 totals 14 residues. CDR3 protein: CASRGQGFKGTQYF. The CDR3 region has the DNA TGTGCCAGCAGGGGACAGGGGTTCAAAGGGACCCAGTACTTC.

The rearrangement uses TRBV20-1 and TRBJ2-1; tentative D call: TRBD2 (6 bases). The germline gives CDR1 DFQATT, CDR2 SNEGSKA (reference sequence). The CDR3 consists of 13 residues. CDR3 DNA sequence: TGCAGCGCCCGACTAGGGTCGAACAATGAGCAGTTCTTC. This encodes CSARLGSNNEQFF.

Here the CDR3 DNA reads TGTGCCAGCAGTCCCCGAGCCTTTACCGGGGAGCTGTTTTTT. The encoded protein is CASSPRAFTGELFF. The chain employs TRBV6-5 and TRBJ2-2; no definite D call. CDR1 is MNHEY, CDR2 SVGAGI, per germline. V was trimmed by 5 bases and J by 5 bases, leaving 12 bases between them. The CDR3 is made up of 14 amino acids.